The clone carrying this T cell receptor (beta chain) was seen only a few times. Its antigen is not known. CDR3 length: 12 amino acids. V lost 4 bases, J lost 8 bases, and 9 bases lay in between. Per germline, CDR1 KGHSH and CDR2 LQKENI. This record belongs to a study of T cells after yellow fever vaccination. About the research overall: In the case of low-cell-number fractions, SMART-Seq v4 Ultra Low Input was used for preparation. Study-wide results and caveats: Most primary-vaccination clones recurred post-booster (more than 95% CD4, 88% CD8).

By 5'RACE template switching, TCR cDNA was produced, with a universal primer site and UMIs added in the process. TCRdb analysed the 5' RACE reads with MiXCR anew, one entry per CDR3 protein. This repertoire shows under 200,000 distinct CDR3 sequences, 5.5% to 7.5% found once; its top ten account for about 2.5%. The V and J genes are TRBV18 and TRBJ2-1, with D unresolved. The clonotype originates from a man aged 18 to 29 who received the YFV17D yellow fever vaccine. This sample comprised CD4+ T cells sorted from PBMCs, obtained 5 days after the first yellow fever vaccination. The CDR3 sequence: CASSLQWDEQFF. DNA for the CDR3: TGTGCCAGCTCACTCCAGTGGGATGAGCAGTTCTTC.